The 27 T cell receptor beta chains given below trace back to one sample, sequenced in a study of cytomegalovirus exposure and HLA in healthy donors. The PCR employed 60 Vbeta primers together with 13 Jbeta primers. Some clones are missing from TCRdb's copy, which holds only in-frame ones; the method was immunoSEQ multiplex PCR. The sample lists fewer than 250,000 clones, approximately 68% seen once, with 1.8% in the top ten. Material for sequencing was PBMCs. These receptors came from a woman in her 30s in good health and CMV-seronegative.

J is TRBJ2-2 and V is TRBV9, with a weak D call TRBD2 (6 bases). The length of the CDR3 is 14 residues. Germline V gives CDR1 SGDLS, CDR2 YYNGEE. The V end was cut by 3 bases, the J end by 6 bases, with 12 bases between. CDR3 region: CASSGQLAAGELFF. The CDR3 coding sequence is TGTGCCAGCAGCGGACAACTAGCCGCCGGGGAGCTGTTTTTT.

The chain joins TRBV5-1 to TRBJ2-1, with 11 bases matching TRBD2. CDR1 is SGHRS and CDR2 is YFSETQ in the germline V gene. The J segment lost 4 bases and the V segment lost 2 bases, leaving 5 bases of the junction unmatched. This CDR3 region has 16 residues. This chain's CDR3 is CASSLASSGGYNEQFF. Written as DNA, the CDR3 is TGCGCCAGCAGCTTAGCCTCTAGCGGGGGGTACAATGAGCAGTTCTTC.

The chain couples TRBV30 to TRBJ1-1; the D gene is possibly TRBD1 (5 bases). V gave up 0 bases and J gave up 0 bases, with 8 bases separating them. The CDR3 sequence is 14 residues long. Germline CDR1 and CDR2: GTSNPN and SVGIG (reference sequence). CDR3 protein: CAWSVGGMNTEAFF. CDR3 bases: TGTGCCTGGAGTGTTGGGGGGATGAACACTGAAGCTTTCTTT. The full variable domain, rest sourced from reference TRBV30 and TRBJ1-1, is SQTIHQWPATLVQPVGSPLSLECTVEGTSNPNLYWYRQAAGRGLQLLFYSVGIGQISSEVPQNLSASRPQDRQFILSSKKLLLSDSGFYLCAWSVGGMNTEAFFGQGTRLTVV.

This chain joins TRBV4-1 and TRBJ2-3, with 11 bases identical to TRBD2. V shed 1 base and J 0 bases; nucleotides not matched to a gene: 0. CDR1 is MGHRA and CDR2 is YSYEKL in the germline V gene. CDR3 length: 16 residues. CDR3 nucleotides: TGCGCCAGCAGCCAAGGGACTAGCGGGAGCACAGATACGCAGTATTTT. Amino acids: CASSQGTSGSTDTQYF.

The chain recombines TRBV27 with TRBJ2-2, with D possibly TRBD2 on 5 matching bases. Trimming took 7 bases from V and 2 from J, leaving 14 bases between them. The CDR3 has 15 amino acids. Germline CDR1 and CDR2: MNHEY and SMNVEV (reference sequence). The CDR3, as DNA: TGTGCCAGCACGGCGGGCGGGCCTAACACCGGGGAGCTGTTTTTT. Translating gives CASTAGGPNTGELFF.

The CDR3 DNA reads TGTGCCAGCAGGACCGGGACAGGGGCAGTTGAAAAACTGTTTTTT. Its translation: CASRTGTGAVEKLFF. The chain has TRBV6-5 and TRBJ1-4; 10 positions match TRBD1. CDR3 length: 15 residues. V lost 6 bases, J lost 7 bases, and 8 bases stayed unmatched. CDR1 and CDR2 (germline): MNHEY, SVGAGI.

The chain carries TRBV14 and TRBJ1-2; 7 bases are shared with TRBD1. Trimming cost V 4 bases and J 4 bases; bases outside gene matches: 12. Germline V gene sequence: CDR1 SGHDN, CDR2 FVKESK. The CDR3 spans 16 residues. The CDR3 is CASSPGGTAVPYGYTF. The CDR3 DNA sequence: TGTGCCAGCAGCCCCGGAGGGACAGCGGTACCCTATGGCTACACCTTC.

CDR3 loop: CASSYASGSGYEQYF. CDR3 bases: TGTGCCAGCAGTTACGCCAGCGGGAGTGGCTACGAGCAGTACTTC. V is TRBV6-6 and J is TRBJ2-7; TRBD2 matches 8 bases. The CDR3 extends over 15 amino acids. In germline, CDR1 is MNHNY, CDR2 SVGAGI (reference sequence). With 2 bases clipped from V and 3 bases from J, the junction kept 6 bases outside the gene matches.

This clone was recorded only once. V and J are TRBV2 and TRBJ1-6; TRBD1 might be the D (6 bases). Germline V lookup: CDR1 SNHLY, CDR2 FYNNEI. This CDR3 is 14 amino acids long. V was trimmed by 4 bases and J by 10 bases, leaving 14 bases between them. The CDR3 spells CASSVDQGRSPLHF. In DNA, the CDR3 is TGTGCCAGCAGTGTCGACCAGGGGCGCTCACCCCTCCACTTT.

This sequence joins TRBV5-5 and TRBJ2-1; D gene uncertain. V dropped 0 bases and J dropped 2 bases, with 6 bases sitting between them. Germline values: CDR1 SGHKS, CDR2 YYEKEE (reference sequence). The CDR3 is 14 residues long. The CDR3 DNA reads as TGTGCCAGCAGCTTGGTTAGAACCTACAATGAGCAGTTCTTC. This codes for CASSLVRTYNEQFF.

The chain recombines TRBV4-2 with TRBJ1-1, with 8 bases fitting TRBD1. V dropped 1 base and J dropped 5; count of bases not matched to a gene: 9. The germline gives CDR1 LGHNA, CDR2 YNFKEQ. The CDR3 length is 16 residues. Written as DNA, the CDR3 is TGTGCCAGCAGCCAAGTGGGGCGGCAGGGGGCGACTGAAGCTTTCTTT. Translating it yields CASSQVGRQGATEAFF.

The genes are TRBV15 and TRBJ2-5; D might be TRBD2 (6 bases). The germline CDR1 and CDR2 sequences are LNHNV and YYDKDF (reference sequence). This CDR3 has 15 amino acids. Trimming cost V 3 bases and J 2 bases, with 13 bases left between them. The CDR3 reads CATSRSGGDQETQYF. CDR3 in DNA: TGTGCCACCAGCAGGTCGGGCGGGGATCAAGAGACCCAGTACTTC.

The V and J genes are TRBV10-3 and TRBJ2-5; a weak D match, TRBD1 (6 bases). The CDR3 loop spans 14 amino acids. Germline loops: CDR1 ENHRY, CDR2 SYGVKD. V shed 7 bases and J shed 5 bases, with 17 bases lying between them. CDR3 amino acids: CAIKGDGLSETQYF. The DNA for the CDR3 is TGTGCCATCAAGGGGGACGGTCTGAGTGAGACCCAGTACTTC.

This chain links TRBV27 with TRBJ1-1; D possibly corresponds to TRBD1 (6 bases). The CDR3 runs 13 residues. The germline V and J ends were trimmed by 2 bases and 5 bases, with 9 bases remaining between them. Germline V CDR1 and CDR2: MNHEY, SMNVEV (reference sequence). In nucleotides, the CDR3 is TGTGCCAGCAGTTTACAGGGGAGTACTGAAGCTTTCTTT. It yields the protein CASSLQGSTEAFF.

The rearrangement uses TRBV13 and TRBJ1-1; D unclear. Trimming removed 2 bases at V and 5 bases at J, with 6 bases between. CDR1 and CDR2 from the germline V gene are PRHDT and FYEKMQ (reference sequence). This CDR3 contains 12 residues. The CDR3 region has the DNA TGTGCCAGCAGCTTAAGCGGAACTGAAGCTTTCTTT. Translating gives CASSLSGTEAFF.

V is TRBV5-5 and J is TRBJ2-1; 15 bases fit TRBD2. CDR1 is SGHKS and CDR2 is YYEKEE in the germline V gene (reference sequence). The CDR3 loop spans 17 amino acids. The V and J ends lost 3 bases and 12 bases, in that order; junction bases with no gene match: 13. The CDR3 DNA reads TGTGCCAGCAGCTCCCGGTCGGGACTAGCGGGAGGACCGGTGCAGTTCTTC. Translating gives CASSSRSGLAGGPVQFF.

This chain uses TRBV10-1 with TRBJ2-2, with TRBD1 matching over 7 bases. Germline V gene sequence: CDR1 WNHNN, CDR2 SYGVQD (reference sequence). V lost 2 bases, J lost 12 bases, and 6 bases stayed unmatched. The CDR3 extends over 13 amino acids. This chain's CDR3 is CASSEDRDTKLFF. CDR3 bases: TGCGCCAGCAGTGAGGACAGGGATACGAAGCTGTTTTTT.

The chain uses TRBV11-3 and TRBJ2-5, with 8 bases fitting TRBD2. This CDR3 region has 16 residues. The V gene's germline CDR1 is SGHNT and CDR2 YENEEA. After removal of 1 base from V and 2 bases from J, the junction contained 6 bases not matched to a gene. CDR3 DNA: TGTGCCAGCAGCTTAGGGGCCGGGGGGGGACAAGAGACCCAGTACTTC. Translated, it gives CASSLGAGGGQETQYF.

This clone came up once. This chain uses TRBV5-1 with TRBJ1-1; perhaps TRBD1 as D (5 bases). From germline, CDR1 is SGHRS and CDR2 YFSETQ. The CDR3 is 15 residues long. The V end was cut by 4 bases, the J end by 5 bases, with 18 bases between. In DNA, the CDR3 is TGCGCCAGCAGCCCTCTGGCGGGGGGGAGGACTGAAGCTTTCTTT. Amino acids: CASSPLAGGRTEAFF.

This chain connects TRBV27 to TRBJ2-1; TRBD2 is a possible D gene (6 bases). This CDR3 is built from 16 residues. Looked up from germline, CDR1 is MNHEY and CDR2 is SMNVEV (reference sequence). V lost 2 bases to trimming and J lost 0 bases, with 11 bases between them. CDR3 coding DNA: TGTGCCAGCAGTTTAGTCGGCGGGGTCTCCTACAATGAGCAGTTCTTC. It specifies CASSLVGGVSYNEQFF.

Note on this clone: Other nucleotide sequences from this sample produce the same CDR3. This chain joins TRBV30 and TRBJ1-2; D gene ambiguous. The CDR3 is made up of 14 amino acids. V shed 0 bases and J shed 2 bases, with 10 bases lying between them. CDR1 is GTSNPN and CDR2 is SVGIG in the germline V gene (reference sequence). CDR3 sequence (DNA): TGTGCCTGGAGTGTCACGGGGTCGAACTATGGCTACACCTTC. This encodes CAWSVTGSNYGYTF.

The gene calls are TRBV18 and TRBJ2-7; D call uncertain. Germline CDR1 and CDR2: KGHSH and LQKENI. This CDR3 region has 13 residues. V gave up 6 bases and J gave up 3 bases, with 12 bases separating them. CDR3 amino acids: CASSPAVLYEQYF. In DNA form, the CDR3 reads TGTGCCAGCTCCCCTGCTGTACTCTACGAGCAGTACTTC.

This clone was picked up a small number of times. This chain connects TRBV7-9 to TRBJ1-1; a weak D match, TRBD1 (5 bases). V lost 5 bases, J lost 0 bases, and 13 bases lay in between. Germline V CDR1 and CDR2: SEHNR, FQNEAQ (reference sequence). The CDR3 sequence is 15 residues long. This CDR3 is CASSPLWGVNTEAFF. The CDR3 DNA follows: TGTGCCAGCAGCCCCCTTTGGGGGGTGAACACTGAAGCTTTCTTT.

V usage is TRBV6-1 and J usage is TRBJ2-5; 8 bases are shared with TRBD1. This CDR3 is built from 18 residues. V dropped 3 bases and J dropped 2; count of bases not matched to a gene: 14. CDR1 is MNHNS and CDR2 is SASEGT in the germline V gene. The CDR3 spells CASSDLKPDRVFQETQYF. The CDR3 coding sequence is TGTGCCAGCAGTGATCTTAAACCGGACAGGGTTTTTCAAGAGACCCAGTACTTC.

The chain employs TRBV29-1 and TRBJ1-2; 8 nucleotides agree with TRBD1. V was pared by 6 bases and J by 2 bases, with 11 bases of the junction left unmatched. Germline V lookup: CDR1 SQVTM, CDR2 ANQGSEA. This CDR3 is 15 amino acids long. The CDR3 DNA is TGCAGCGTCGGATGGGGGACAGGATCCAACTATGGCTACACCTTC. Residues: CSVGWGTGSNYGYTF.

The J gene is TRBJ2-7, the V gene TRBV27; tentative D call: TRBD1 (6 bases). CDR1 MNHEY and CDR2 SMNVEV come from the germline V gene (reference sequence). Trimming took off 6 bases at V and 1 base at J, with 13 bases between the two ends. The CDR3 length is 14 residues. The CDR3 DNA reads TGTGCCAGCAGATGGGACACCTTGTCCTACGAGCAGTACTTC. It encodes CASRWDTLSYEQYF.

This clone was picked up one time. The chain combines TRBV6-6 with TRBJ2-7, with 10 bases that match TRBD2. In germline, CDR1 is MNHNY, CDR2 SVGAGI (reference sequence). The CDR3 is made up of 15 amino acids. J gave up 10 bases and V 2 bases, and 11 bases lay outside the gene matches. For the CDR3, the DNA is TGTGCCAGCAGTTACACCCTAGCGGGGGAGACAACCCAGTACTTC. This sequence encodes CASSYTLAGETTQYF.